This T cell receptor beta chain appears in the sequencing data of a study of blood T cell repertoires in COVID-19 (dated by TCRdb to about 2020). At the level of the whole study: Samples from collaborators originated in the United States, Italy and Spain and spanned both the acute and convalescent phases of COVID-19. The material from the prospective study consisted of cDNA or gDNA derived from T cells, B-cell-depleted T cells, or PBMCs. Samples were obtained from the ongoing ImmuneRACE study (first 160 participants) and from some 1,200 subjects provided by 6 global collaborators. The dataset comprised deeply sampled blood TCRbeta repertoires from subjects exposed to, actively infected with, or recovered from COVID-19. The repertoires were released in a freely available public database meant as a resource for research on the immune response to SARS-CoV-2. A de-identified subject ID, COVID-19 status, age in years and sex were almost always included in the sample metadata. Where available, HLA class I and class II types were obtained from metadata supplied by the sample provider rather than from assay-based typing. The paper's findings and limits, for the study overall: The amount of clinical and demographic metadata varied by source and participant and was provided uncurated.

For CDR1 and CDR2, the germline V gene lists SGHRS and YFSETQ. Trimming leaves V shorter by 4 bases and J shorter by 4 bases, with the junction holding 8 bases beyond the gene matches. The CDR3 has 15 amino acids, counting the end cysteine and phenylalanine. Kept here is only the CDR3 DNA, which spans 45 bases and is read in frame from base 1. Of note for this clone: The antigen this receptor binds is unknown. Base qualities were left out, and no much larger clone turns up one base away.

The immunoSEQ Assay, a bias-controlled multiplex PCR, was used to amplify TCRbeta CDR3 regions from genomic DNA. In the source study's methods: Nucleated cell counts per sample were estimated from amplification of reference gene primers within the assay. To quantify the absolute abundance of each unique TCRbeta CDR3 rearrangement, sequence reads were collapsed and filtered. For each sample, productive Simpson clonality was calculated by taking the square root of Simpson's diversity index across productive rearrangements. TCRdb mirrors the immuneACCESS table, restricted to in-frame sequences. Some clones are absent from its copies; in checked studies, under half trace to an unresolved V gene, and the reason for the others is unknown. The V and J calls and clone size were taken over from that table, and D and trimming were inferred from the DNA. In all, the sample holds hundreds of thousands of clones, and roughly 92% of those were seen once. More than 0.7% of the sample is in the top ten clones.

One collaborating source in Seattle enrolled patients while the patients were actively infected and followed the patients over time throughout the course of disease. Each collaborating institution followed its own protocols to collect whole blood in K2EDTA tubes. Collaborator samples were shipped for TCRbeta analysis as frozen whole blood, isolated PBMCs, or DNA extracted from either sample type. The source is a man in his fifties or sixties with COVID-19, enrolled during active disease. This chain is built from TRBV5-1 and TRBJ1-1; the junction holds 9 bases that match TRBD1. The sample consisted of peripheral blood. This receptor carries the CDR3 CASSPSGQGSTEAFF. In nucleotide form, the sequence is TGCGCCAGCAGCCCTTCGGGACAGGGTAGCACTGAAGCTTTCTTT.